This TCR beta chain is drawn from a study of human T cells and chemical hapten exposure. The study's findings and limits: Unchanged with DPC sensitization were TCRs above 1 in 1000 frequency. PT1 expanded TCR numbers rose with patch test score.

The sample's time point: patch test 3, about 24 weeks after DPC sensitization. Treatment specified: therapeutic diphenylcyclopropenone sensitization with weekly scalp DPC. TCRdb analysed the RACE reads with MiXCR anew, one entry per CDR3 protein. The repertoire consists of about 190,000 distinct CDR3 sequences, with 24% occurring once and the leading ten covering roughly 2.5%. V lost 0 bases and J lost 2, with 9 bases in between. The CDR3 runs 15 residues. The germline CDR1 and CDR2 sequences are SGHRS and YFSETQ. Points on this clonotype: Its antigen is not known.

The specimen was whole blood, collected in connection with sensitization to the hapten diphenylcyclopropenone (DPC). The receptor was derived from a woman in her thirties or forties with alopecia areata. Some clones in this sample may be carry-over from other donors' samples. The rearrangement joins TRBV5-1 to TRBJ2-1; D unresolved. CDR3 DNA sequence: TGCGCCAGCAGCTTGGGTGGTAATACCTACAATGAGCAGTTCTTC. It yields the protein CASSLGGNTYNEQFF.